This T cell receptor beta chain was recorded in a study of shared clonotypes between healthy human individuals. For the study at large: Three plates were used per donor for CD4 naive, three for CD4 memory, two for CD8 naive and one for CD8 memory.

The CDR3 has 14 amino acids. Libraries were prepared by immunoSEQ multiplex PCR; TCRdb keeps only in-frame clonotypes and omits some of them. The sample lists some 2,100,000 clones; approximately 95% were seen once. Overall study findings and caveats: About 5% of naive CD4 clonotypes were shared across a few donors.

On this clone itself: The target antigen is unknown.

The receptor was isolated from a man aged 18-30 years in good health. Sequencing was performed on naive CD4+ T cells sorted from blood. Regarding subset: CD45RA+ positively selected. The rearrangement links TRBV21-1 to TRBJ2-7; TRBD2 is the table's D call, not checked against the DNA. TRBV21-1 is a pseudogene locus. The CDR3 DNA is TGTGCCAGCAGAAGACCGGGGGGTTCCTACGAGCAGTACTTC. Its translation: CASRRPGGSYEQYF.